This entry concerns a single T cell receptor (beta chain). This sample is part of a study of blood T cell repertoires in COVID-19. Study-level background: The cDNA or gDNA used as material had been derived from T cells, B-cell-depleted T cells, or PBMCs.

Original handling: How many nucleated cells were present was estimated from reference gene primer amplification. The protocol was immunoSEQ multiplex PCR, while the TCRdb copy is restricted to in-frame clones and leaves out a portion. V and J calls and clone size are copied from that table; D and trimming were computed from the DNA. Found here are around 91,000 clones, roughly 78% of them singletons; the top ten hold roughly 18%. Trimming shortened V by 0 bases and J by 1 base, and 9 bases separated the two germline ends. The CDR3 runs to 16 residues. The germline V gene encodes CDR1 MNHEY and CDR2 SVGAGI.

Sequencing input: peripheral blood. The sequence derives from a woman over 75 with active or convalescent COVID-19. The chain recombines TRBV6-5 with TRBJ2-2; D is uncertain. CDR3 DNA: TGTGCCAGCAGTTACTCGATCCAGATGAACACCGGGGAGCTGTTTTTT. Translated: CASSYSIQMNTGELFF.